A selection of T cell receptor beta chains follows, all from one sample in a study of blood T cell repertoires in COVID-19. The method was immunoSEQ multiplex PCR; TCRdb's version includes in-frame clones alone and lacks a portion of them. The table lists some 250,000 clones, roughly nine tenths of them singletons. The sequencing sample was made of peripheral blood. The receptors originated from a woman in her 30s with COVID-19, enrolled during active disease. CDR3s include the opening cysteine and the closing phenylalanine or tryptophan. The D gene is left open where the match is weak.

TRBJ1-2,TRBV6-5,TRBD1,CASRRGTGGWGYTF,TGTGCCAGCAGAAGGGGGACAGGGGGCTGGGGCTACACCTTC
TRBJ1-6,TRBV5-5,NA,CASSIQASSYNSPLHF,TGTGCCAGCAGTATACAGGCCAGCTCCTATAATTCACCCCTCCACTTT
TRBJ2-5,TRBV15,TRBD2,CATSRTSGGAETQYF,TGTGCCACCAGCAGGACTAGCGGGGGGGCGGAGACCCAGTACTTC
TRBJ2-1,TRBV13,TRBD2,CASSRPGLAGGLVYNEQFF,TGTGCCAGCAGCCGGCCGGGACTAGCGGGGGGGCTGGTCTACAATGAGCAGTTCTTC
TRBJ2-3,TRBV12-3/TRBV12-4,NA,CASSPGGTDTQYF,TGTGCCAGCAGTCCAGGGGGCACAGATACGCAGTATTTT
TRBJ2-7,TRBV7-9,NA,CASSPSPYEQYF,TGTGCCAGCAGCCCTTCCCCCTACGAGCAGTACTTC
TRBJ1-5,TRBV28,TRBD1,CASSLGTGRYGNQPQHF,TGTGCCAGCAGCCTAGGGACAGGGAGGTATGGCAATCAGCCCCAGCATTTT
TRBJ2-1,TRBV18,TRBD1,CASSQLDRGVNEQFF,TGTGCCAGCTCACAACTGGACAGGGGGGTTAATGAGCAGTTCTTC
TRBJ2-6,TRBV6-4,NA,CASSERLSSGANVLTF,TGTGCCAGCAGTGAACGACTGAGCTCTGGGGCCAACGTCCTGACTTTC
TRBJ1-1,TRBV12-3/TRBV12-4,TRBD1,CASSSTGFTEAFF,TGTGCCAGCAGTTCGACAGGGTTTACTGAAGCTTTCTTT
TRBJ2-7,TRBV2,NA,CASLTLRPLRGYEQYF,TGTGCCAGCCTAACCTTACGGCCCCTTAGAGGCTACGAGCAGTACTTC
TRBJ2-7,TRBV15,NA,CATSRIGAGGDRPYEQYF,TGTGCCACCAGCAGGATAGGGGCCGGCGGGGACCGACCCTACGAGCAGTACTTC
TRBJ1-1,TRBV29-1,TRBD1,CSAYRGPNTEAFF,TGCAGTGCCTACAGGGGACCCAACACTGAAGCTTTCTTT
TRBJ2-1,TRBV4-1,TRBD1,CASSQGGQAGSQQFF,TGCGCCAGCAGCCAAGGAGGACAGGCTGGGAGTCAGCAGTTCTTC